This paragraph covers one T cell receptor beta chain sequence. The antigen is not known. This specimen belongs to a study of lymphopenia after photon versus proton radiotherapy. Overall study results and limits: Proton therapy kept repertoires fairly stable, unlike photons, which gained effector/memory cells. After lymphocyte nadir, photon-treated repertoires showed oligoclonal expansion, especially CD8+ Temra. Post-nadir TCR diversity decline inversely tracked overall survival among those who died.

CDR1 MNHNS and CDR2 SASEGT come from the germline V gene. The V and J ends lost 2 bases and 7 bases respectively, with 15 bases between them. This CDR3 contains 15 residues. Clones were read by immunoSEQ multiplex PCR, and TCRdb kept only the in-frame ones, dropping some. The table lists 53,000 or so clones, around 82% of them singletons. V gene TRBV6-1 combines with J gene TRBJ2-1; no clear D. The TCR originated in a man in his fifties or sixties with gastric cancer. The source material was peripheral blood, sampled from a patient treated with photon-based radiotherapy. CDR3 residues: CASSEIRGFGNEQFF. CDR3 nucleotide sequence: TGTGCCAGCAGTGAAATCCGCGGTTTTGGGAATGAGCAGTTCTTC.